These 24 T cell receptor beta chains share one sample of origin, sequenced in a study of blood T cell repertoires in COVID-19 (dated by TCRdb to 2019 to 2021). To prepare the library, the immunoSEQ multiplex PCR assay was applied. This immuneACCESS table, as held by TCRdb, lists in-frame sequences with V and J called but not all clones. Of the missing ones, under half trace to an unresolved V gene in checked studies; the others have no known cause. The sample table records roughly 50,000 clones; less than 90% of these occur just once. Around 9.6% of the sample is held by the ten biggest clonotypes. The sample was peripheral blood. The receptors stem from a human donor in a cohort sampled during active COVID-19.

The gene calls are TRBV29-1 and TRBJ1-6; no firm D call. Germline assignment: CDR1 SQVTM and CDR2 ANQGSEA. Trimming took off 3 bases at V and 5 bases at J, with 11 bases between the two ends. The CDR3 is made up of 14 amino acids. DNA of the CDR3: TGCAGCGTTGAGGAGGTCCTCCATAATTCACCCCTCCACTTT. Its protein product is CSVEEVLHNSPLHF.

This clone was picked up one time. The rearrangement uses TRBV5-1 and TRBJ2-1, with 8 bases aligning to TRBD1. CDR1 and CDR2 (germline): SGHRS, YFSETQ. The CDR3 has 15 residues. Trimming took 7 bases from V and 8 from J; bases not matched to a gene: 14. The CDR3 DNA follows: TGCGCCAGCTTCTCAGGGGGCGGACGGTTAGATGAGCAGTTCTTC. It yields the protein CASFSGGGRLDEQFF.

V and J are TRBV7-9 and TRBJ2-7; 8 bases fit TRBD2. V lost 3 bases, J lost 5 bases, and 12 bases stayed unmatched. CDR1 SEHNR and CDR2 FQNEAQ come from the germline V gene (reference sequence). CDR3 size: 16 residues. The chain's CDR3 is CASSLENPGTRNEQYF. CDR3 coding DNA: TGTGCCAGCAGCTTGGAAAACCCCGGGACTAGGAACGAGCAGTACTTC.

Relative to its sample, this clone is medium-sized. The chain is built from TRBV11-2 and TRBJ2-5; D is perhaps TRBD1 (6 bases). The CDR3 loop spans 16 amino acids. Germline CDR1 SGHAT, CDR2 FQNNGV. Trimming stripped 1 base from V and 1 base from J, with 13 bases between. CDR3 sequence reads: CASSLVEGVIQETQYF. The CDR3 DNA follows: TGTGCCAGCAGCTTAGTTGAGGGGGTTATCCAAGAGACCCAGTACTTC. The full variable domain, with the rest looked up from reference TRBV11-2 and TRBJ2-5, is EAGVAQSPRYKIIEKRQSVAFWCNPISGHATLYWYQQILGQGPKLLIQFQNNGVVDDSQLPKDRFSAERLKGVDSTLKIQPAKLEDSAVYLCASSLVEGVIQETQYFGPGTRLLVL.

The chain employs TRBV3-1 (or the pseudogene TRBV3-2) and TRBJ1-3, with TRBD1 as a possible D gene (5 bases). V was shortened by 0 bases and J by 3 bases, with 9 bases between the two germline ends. The germline gives CDR1 LGHDT, CDR2 YNNKEL (reference sequence). This CDR3 is built from 15 residues. DNA of the CDR3: TGTGCCAGCAGCCAAGACAGGGTTTATGGAAACACCATATATTTT. Translating it yields CASSQDRVYGNTIYF.

The genes are TRBV30 and TRBJ2-5; 7 bases line up with TRBD2. Germline V CDR1 and CDR2: GTSNPN, SVGIG (reference sequence). Germline trimming cut 3 bases from V and 1 base from J; bases unmatched to any gene: 8. CDR3 length equals 15 residues. The CDR3 reads CAWSGRELTQETQYF. The CDR3, as DNA: TGTGCCTGGAGCGGGCGGGAGCTCACCCAAGAGACCCAGTACTTC.

J is TRBJ1-4 and V is TRBV5-1, with 10 nucleotides matching TRBD1. V lost 0 bases to trimming and J lost 7 bases; unmatched junction nucleotides: 3. Germline CDR1 SGHRS, CDR2 YFSETQ. The CDR3 totals 15 residues. In DNA form, the CDR3 reads TGCGCCAGCAGCTTGGGACAGGGGGCGAGTGAAAAACTGTTTTTT. Translated: CASSLGQGASEKLFF.

A single count supports this clone. The chain carries TRBV10-3 and TRBJ2-6; D is undetermined. This CDR3 region has 14 residues. Germline assignment: CDR1 ENHRY and CDR2 SYGVKD. V gave up 10 bases and J gave up 0 bases, with 10 bases separating them. CDR3 amino acids: CATETDSGANVLTF. The CDR3, as DNA: TGTGCCACGGAAACAGACTCTGGGGCCAACGTCCTGACTTTC.

The chain links TRBV19 to TRBJ1-5; 7 nucleotides match TRBD1. Unmatched junction bases numbered 4, after V lost 6 bases and J lost 5 bases. From germline, CDR1 is LNHDA and CDR2 SQIVND (reference sequence). This CDR3 has 13 amino acids. CDR3 bases: TGTGCCAGTAGCGACAGGGTCCATCAGCCCCAGCATTTT. Translation gives CASSDRVHQPQHF.

The V gene is TRBV3-1 (or the pseudogene TRBV3-2), the J gene TRBJ2-5; D remains ambiguous. V was trimmed by 5 bases and J by 5 bases, leaving 15 bases between them. Germline V gene sequence: CDR1 LGHDT, CDR2 YNNKEL (reference sequence). CDR3 size: 14 residues. For the CDR3, the DNA is TGTGCCAGCAGCACAGCCCGTAATGGGGAGACCCAGTACTTC. This translates into CASSTARNGETQYF.

CDR3 loop: CASRQTGVTNEKLFF. CDR3 nucleotides: TGTGCCAGCAGGCAAACAGGGGTAACTAATGAAAAACTGTTTTTT. V and J are TRBV6-5 and TRBJ1-4; TRBD1 matches at 7 bases. V gave up 6 bases and J gave up 1 base; unmatched junction bases: 5. This CDR3 is 15 amino acids long. CDR1 is MNHEY and CDR2 is SVGAGI in the germline V gene.

The chain carries TRBV20-1 and TRBJ1-4, with D possibly being TRBD1 (6 bases). Germline loops: CDR1 DFQATT, CDR2 SNEGSKA (reference sequence). The V and J ends lost 4 bases and 2 bases respectively, with 8 bases between them. This CDR3 spans 13 amino acids. CDR3 region: CSANDRTNEKLFF. The DNA of the CDR3 is TGCAGTGCTAATGACAGGACTAATGAAAAACTGTTTTTT.

In its sample, this clone was seen many times. The chain combines TRBV3-1 (or the pseudogene TRBV3-2) with TRBJ2-1, with 13 bases aligning to TRBD2. Germline V gene data show CDR1 as LGHDT and CDR2 as YNNKEL (reference sequence). The CDR3 runs to 15 residues. Germline trimming cut 3 bases from V and 10 bases from J; bases unmatched to any gene: 6. The CDR3 DNA follows: TGTGCCAGCAGCCAGGGACTAGCGGGAAGAATGGAGCAGTTCTTC. Amino acid sequence: CASSQGLAGRMEQFF.

This clone was seen once. The chain links TRBV4-2 to TRBJ2-3; TRBD2 aligns across 9 bases. Germline values: CDR1 LGHNA, CDR2 YNFKEQ. The J segment lost 0 bases and the V segment lost 1 base, leaving 2 bases of the junction unmatched. The CDR3 sequence is 16 residues long. The CDR3 protein is CASSQGTSESTDTQYF. CDR3 in DNA: TGTGCCAGCAGCCAAGGGACTAGCGAGAGCACAGATACGCAGTATTTT.

V and J are TRBV6-5 and TRBJ2-5; 8 bases are shared with TRBD2. The CDR3 runs to 15 residues. V lost 7 bases to trimming and J lost 4 bases; unmatched junction nucleotides: 11. Germline V gene lookup returns CDR1 MNHEY and CDR2 SVGAGI. This CDR3 is CASKESGSTVETQYF. The CDR3 DNA sequence: TGTGCCAGCAAAGAGAGCGGGAGTACCGTAGAGACCCAGTACTTC.

The V and J genes are TRBV21-1 and TRBJ2-7; TRBD2, as called in the table, went unchecked against the DNA. TRBV21-1 is a pseudogene segment. The CDR3 contains 19 residues. CDR3 DNA sequence: TGTGCCAGCAGCAAAGCCTATCCTAGCGGGAGGGCCTCCGTGGGAGAGCAGTACTTC. This encodes CASSKAYPSGRASVGEQYF.

The chain uses TRBV10-3 and TRBJ2-7, with D perhaps TRBD2 (6 bases). The CDR3 runs to 14 residues. The germline V gene encodes CDR1 ENHRY and CDR2 SYGVKD. The V gene lost 2 bases and the J gene lost 1 base, with 9 bases spanning the gap. DNA of the CDR3: TGTGCCATCAGTGAGGGGCTAGCGTCCTACGAGCAGTACTTC. The encoded protein is CAISEGLASYEQYF.

This chain connects TRBV11-2 to TRBJ2-1, with 12 bases that match TRBD2. Germline V gives CDR1 SGHAT, CDR2 FQNNGV. Trimming removed 5 bases from V and 4 bases from J; junction bases left unmatched: 3. The CDR3 contains 15 residues. The CDR3 DNA reads as TGTGCCAGCAGCGGAGGACTAGCGGGATACAATGAGCAGTTCTTC. Translation: CASSGGLAGYNEQFF.

The chain uses TRBV6-5 and TRBJ2-4, with no clear D. With 2 bases removed from V and 5 bases from J, the gap between germline ends came to 7 bases. This CDR3 has 13 amino acids. The germline gives CDR1 MNHEY, CDR2 SVGAGI. The CDR3 coding sequence is TGTGCCAGCAGTTACGGTCCGGAAAACATTCAGTACTTC. Encoded protein: CASSYGPENIQYF.

The genes are TRBV27 and TRBJ2-3; TRBD1 is a possible D gene (5 bases). The CDR3 extends over 14 amino acids. Germline-derived CDR1 and CDR2 are MNHEY and SMNVEV (reference sequence). Trimming left V 4 bases short and J 0 bases short, with 8 bases between. The CDR3 protein is CASSWGGSTDTQYF. Written as DNA, the CDR3 is TGTGCCAGCAGTTGGGGCGGCAGCACAGATACGCAGTATTTT.

This rearrangement joins TRBV4-1 to TRBJ2-3; TRBD2 matches at 10 bases. This CDR3 has 16 residues. The J segment lost 6 bases and the V segment lost 3 bases, leaving 9 bases of the junction unmatched. Germline V gene data show CDR1 as MGHRA and CDR2 as YSYEKL. CDR3 DNA: TGCGCCAGCAGCCAGTTTTTGCTAGCGGGAGAGGATACGCAGTATTTT. This gives the protein CASSQFLLAGEDTQYF.

Written as DNA, the CDR3 is TGTGCCAGCTCCCCGGGACAGGGGAGTTTTGGCTACACCTTC. Protein sequence: CASSPGQGSFGYTF. The gene calls are TRBV28 and TRBJ1-2; TRBD1 aligns across 10 bases. The CDR3 loop spans 14 amino acids. Germline lookup yields CDR1 MDHEN and CDR2 SYDVKM. V shed 8 bases and J 7 bases; nucleotides not matched to a gene: 10.

This chain joins TRBV5-1 and TRBJ2-5, with 12 bases fitting TRBD1. Germline V gives CDR1 SGHRS, CDR2 YFSETQ. The V and J ends lost 0 bases and 5 bases, in that order; junction bases with no gene match: 5. The CDR3 runs 16 residues. The CDR3 loop reads CASSLAGTGGEETQYF. For the CDR3, the DNA is TGCGCCAGCAGCTTGGCCGGGACAGGGGGCGAGGAGACCCAGTACTTC.

The chain is built from TRBV29-1 and TRBJ2-7; the D gene is possibly TRBD1 (6 bases). There are 13 residues in the CDR3. Trimming took off 4 bases at V and 2 bases at J, with 12 bases between the two ends. Looked up from germline, CDR1 is SQVTM and CDR2 is ANQGSEA. CDR3 loop: CSVAQGLTYEQYF. The CDR3 bases are TGCAGCGTTGCTCAGGGGCTAACCTACGAGCAGTACTTC.